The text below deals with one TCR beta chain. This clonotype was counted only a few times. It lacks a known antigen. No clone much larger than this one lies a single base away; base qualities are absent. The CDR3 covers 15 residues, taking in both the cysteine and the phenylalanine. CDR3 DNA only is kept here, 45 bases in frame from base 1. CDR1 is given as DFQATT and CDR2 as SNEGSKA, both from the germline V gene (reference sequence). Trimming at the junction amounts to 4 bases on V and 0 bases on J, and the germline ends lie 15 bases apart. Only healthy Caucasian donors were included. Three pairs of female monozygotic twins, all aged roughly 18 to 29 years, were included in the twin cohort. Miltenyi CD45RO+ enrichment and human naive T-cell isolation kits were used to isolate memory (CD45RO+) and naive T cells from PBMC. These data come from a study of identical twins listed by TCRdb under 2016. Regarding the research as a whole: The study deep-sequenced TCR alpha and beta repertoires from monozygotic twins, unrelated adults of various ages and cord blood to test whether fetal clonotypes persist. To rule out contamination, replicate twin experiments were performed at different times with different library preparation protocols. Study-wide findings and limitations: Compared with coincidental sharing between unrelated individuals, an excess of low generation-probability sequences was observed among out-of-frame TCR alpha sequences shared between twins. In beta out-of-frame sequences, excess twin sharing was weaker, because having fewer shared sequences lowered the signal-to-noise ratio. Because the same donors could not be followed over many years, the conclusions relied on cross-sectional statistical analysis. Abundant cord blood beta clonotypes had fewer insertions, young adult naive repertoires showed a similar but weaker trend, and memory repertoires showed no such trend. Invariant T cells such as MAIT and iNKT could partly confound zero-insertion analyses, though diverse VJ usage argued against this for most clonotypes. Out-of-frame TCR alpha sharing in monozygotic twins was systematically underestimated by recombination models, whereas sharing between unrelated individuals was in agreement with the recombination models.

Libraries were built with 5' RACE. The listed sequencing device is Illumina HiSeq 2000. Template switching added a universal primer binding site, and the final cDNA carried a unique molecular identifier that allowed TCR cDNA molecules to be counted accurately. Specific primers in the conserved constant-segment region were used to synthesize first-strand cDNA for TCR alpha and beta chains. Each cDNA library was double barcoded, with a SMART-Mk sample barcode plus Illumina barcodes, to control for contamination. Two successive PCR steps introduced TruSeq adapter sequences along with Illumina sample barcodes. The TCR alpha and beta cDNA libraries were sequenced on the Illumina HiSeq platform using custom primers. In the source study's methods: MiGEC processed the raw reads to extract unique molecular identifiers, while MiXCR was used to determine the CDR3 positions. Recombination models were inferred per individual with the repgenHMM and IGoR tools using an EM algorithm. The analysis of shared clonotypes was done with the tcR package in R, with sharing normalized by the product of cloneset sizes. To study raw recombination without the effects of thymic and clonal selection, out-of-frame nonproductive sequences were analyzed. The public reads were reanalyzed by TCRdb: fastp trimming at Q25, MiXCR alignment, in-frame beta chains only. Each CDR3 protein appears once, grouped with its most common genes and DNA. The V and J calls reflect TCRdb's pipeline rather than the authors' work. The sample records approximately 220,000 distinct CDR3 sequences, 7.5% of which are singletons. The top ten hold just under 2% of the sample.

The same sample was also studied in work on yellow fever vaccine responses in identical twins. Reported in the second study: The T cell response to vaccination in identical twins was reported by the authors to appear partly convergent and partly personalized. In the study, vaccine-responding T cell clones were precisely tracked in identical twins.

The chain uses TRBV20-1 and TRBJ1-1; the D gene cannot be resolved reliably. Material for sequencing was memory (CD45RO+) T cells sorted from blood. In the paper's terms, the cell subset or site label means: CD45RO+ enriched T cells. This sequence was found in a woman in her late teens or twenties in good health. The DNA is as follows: TGCAGTGCTAACTCAAGGACGGTAATGAACACTGAAGCTTTCTTT. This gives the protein CSANSRTVMNTEAFF.